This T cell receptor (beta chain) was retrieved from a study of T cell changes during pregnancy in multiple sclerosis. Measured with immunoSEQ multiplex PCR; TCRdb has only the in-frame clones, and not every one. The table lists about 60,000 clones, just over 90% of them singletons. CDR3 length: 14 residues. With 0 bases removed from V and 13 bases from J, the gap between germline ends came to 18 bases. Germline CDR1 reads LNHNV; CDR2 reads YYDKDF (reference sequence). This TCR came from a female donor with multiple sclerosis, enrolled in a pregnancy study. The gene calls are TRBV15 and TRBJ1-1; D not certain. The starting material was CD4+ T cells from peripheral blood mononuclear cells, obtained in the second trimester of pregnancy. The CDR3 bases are TGTGCCACCAGCAGAGATCCGAAGTCCGGGGTGGTTTTCTTT. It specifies CATSRDPKSGVVFF.